This is a list of T cell receptor beta chains from one sample in a study of OX40 agonist ivuxolimab in advanced cancers. This table comes from immunoSEQ multiplex PCR, and its TCRdb copy is limited to in-frame clones, with some not included. Of 37,000 or so clones listed, around 82% are singletons. The material sequenced was CD4+ or CD8+ T cells sorted from blood, taken in a trial of the OX40 agonist ivuxolimab. The receptors shown here come from an adult with an advanced solid tumor such as melanoma, head and neck, liver or kidney cancer. Both conserved end residues are part of each CDR3. D genes are given only for firm matches.

d_gene | j_gene | v_gene | CDR3aa
NA | TRBJ1-1 | TRBV14 | CASSSVFGAGSIF
NA | TRBJ2-1 | TRBV7-2 | CASSLGAPGEQFF
NA | TRBJ2-4 | TRBV12-1 | CASSLGMGGFTKNIQYF
NA | TRBJ2-7 | TRBV6-1 | CASSSDPGRSYEQYF
NA | TRBJ1-6 | TRBV11-2 | CASSLDSGFNSPLHF
NA | TRBJ2-6 | TRBV18 | CASSPPPFAGANVLTF
NA | TRBJ1-5 | TRBV6-5 | CASSYSRNQPQHF
NA | TRBJ1-4 | TRBV7-8 | CASSPRWLNEKLFF
NA | TRBJ2-3 | TRBV2 | CASSVPATDTQYF
NA | TRBJ1-1 | TRBV5-6 | CASGLKTGRFNTEAFF
NA | TRBJ1-3 | TRBV27 | CASSLRGSSGNTIYF
TRBD2 | TRBJ2-7 | TRBV6-1 | CASSGGLAGDREQYF
NA | TRBJ1-1 | TRBV7-9 | CASSLQPPGTEAFF
NA | TRBJ2-7 | TRBV19 | CASSTRQGGSYEQYF
NA | TRBJ2-1 | TRBV18 | CASSPLEEQFF
TRBD1 | TRBJ1-6 | TRBV5-4 | CASSSGTGVNSPLHF
TRBD2 | TRBJ2-7 | TRBV11-2 | CASRNSGGSLNEQYF
NA | TRBJ2-5 | TRBV10-3 | CAIRPVGPQETQYF
NA | TRBJ2-7 | TRBV6-6 | CASSYSSQPSYEQYF
NA | TRBJ2-5 | TRBV4-3 | CASSQEGGQGTQYF
NA | TRBJ2-5 | TRBV21-1 | CASRPRGGGAQETQYF
TRBD1 | TRBJ1-5 | TRBV19 | CASSGTGGNQPQHF
NA | TRBJ2-1 | TRBV27 | CASGGNEQFF
NA | TRBJ1-2 | TRBV11-1 | CASSLSPEVYGYTF
NA | TRBJ2-1 | TRBV9 | CASSVDAGLLNEQFF
NA | TRBJ1-1 | TRBV30 | CAWGLQNTEAFF
TRBD2 | TRBJ2-1 | TRBV19 | CASMDPGTASGDNEQFF
NA | TRBJ1-1 | TRBV4-1 | CASSQQGMNTEAFF
NA | TRBJ1-2 | TRBV29-1 | CSVEGDHYGYTF
TRBD2 | TRBJ2-3 | TRBV19 | CASNRGGLGTDTQYF
TRBD2 | TRBJ2-7 | TRBV7-2 | CASSLRTSGGAYEQYF
NA | TRBJ1-5 | TRBV28 | CASSQGGNQPQHF
TRBD1 | TRBJ2-5 | TRBV7-8 | CASRHDRVWQETQYF
NA | TRBJ1-4 | TRBV4-1 | CASSQDRERRLTNEKLFF
TRBD1 | TRBJ1-2 | TRBV5-1 | CASSLEDRGYGYTF
TRBD1 | TRBJ1-1 | TRBV7-2 | CASRTRTGLNTEAFF
TRBD2 | TRBJ2-5 | TRBV7-2 | CASSSSGGSYQETQYF
TRBD1 | NA | TRBV7-2 | CASSSRDRGAYEQYF
NA | TRBJ1-1 | TRBV6-5 | CASSYVGETEAFF
TRBD1 | TRBJ1-5 | TRBV30 | CAWSQGAQVQPQHF
NA | TRBJ2-5 | TRBV2 | CASSVDNQETQYF
NA | TRBJ2-7 | TRBV9 | CASSVVPGSSYEQYF
TRBD1 | TRBJ2-2 | TRBV7-6 | CASSLLWTGENTGELFF
TRBD2 | TRBJ2-4 | TRBV19 | CASSMGLAGGLAKNIQYF